This passage covers 11 T cell receptor beta chains from one sample sequenced in a study of CD8 T cells in Susac syndrome. Random hexamers primed reverse transcription of 0.5 to 1 ug RNA. TCRdb recomputed calls from the immunoSEQ multiplex PCR reads with MiXCR, one row per CDR3 protein. The sample carries 95,000 to 150,000 distinct CDR3 sequences, nearly 96% recorded once. The specimen sequenced was CD4+ T cells from PBMCs. These TCRs come from a human donor with Susac syndrome.

The CDR3 DNA reads as TGCAGCGTCGAGAGGGGACAGGGGGGCACCGGGGAGCTGTTTTTT. Amino acids: CSVERGQGGTGELFF. The genes are TRBV29-1 and TRBJ2-2; 11 bases align to TRBD1. From germline, CDR1 is SQVTM and CDR2 ANQGSEA. The junction had 7 bases not matched to a gene; V was cut back by 6 bases and J by 4 bases. CDR3 length equals 15 residues.

The chain combines TRBV20-1 with TRBJ2-3; D is perhaps TRBD1 or TRBD2 (6 bases each). CDR1 DFQATT and CDR2 SNEGSKA come from the germline V gene (reference sequence). V lost 6 bases and J 5 bases, leaving 18 bases between the germline ends. The CDR3 contains 14 residues. CDR3 amino acids: CSANLLEGGDTQYF. The CDR3 coding sequence is TGCAGTGCAAACCTCCTAGAGGGGGGAGATACGCAGTATTTT.

The chain couples TRBV11-2 to TRBJ2-7, with 13 positions matching TRBD2. Germline trimming cut 5 bases from V and 5 bases from J; bases unmatched to any gene: 18. In germline, CDR1 is SGHAT, CDR2 FQNNGV. The CDR3 covers 19 residues. DNA for the CDR3: TGTGCCAGCAGCCTCGCCCCGAAGGCCGGACTAGCGGGAGTTCACGAGCAGTACTTC. It specifies CASSLAPKAGLAGVHEQYF. The whole variable domain, filled in from reference TRBV11-2 and TRBJ2-7, reads EAGVAQSPRYKIIEKRQSVAFWCNPISGHATLYWYQQILGQGPKLLIQFQNNGVVDDSQLPKDRFSAERLKGVDSTLKIQPAKLEDSAVYLCASSLAPKAGLAGVHEQYFGPGTRLTVT.

The chain recombines TRBV10-3 with TRBJ2-7; D unresolved. The CDR3 spans 14 residues. V lost 5 bases to trimming and J lost 0 bases, with 11 bases between them. Looked up from germline, CDR1 is ENHRY and CDR2 is SYGVKD. The CDR3 protein is CAISNVDHSYEQYF. Here the CDR3 DNA reads TGTGCCATCAGTAACGTGGATCACTCCTACGAGCAGTACTTC.

The table lists this clonotype with a count of one. This chain uses TRBV11-2 with TRBJ2-1; 11 positions match TRBD2. Per germline, CDR1 SGHAT and CDR2 FQNNGV. The CDR3 loop spans 14 amino acids. Losses at the gene ends were 5 bases for V and 16 bases for J; bases not matched to a gene: 13. CDR3 nucleotides: TGTGCCAGCAGCAGACGACAGGGACTAGCGGACGAATTCTTC. It specifies CASSRRQGLADEFF.

V usage is TRBV7-8 and J usage is TRBJ1-4; 8 bases fit TRBD1. The germline V gene has CDR1 SGHVS and CDR2 FQNEAQ. The J segment lost 4 bases and the V segment lost 4 bases, leaving 2 bases of the junction unmatched. The CDR3 runs 14 residues. This CDR3 reads CASSWTGLNEKLFF. CDR3 DNA: TGTGCCAGCAGCTGGACAGGGCTTAATGAAAAACTGTTTTTT.

The chain has TRBV29-1 and TRBJ2-3, with 8 bases identical to TRBD1. Germline V gene data show CDR1 as SQVTM and CDR2 as ANQGSEA. This CDR3 spans 12 amino acids. V was pared by 7 bases and J by 4 bases, with 4 bases of the junction left unmatched. Written as DNA, the CDR3 is TGCAGCGAGGGGACAGGCGCAGATACGCAGTATTTT. This translates into CSEGTGADTQYF.

The chain is built from TRBV30 and TRBJ1-2; weak D call: TRBD1 (5 bases). Trimming pared 0 bases from V and 3 bases from J, leaving 8 bases between. The CDR3 extends over 13 amino acids. In germline, CDR1 is GTSNPN, CDR2 SVGIG (reference sequence). CDR3 in DNA: TGTGCCTGGAGTGTCCGGGACTACTATGGCTACACCTTC. Translating gives CAWSVRDYYGYTF.

The V gene is TRBV20-1, the J gene TRBJ2-5, with 9 bases fitting TRBD1. J was trimmed by 2 bases and V by 1 base; bases with no gene match: 17. The CDR3 runs 19 residues. Germline V lookup: CDR1 DFQATT, CDR2 SNEGSKA (reference sequence). In DNA form, the CDR3 reads TGCAGTGCTAGAGGCCTCGAATCTGACAGGGGGTTCGTTCAAGAGACCCAGTACTTC. Protein sequence: CSARGLESDRGFVQETQYF.

The rearrangement joins TRBV20-1 to TRBJ2-7, with TRBD2 identical over 14 bases. Germline lookup yields CDR1 DFQATT and CDR2 SNEGSKA (reference sequence). The V segment lost 4 bases and the J segment 6 bases; nucleotides outside the gene matches: 8. The CDR3 length is 15 residues. CDR3: CSATAPGLAGVEQYF. The CDR3 DNA is TGCAGTGCTACCGCCCCGGGACTAGCGGGAGTCGAGCAGTACTTC.

The chain joins TRBV20-1 to TRBJ2-7, with 9 bases aligning to TRBD1. This CDR3 spans 15 amino acids. The germline V gene has CDR1 DFQATT and CDR2 SNEGSKA (reference sequence). V lost 1 base and J lost 4; bases outside the gene matches: 8. The CDR3, as DNA: TGCAGTGCTAGAGTACCCACAGGGGGCTCGTACGAGCAGTACTTC. This codes for CSARVPTGGSYEQYF.